This T cell receptor (beta chain) was observed in a study of immune evolution from preneoplasia to lung adenocarcinoma. Study-wide results and caveats: Normal lung had the highest top T cell clone frequencies. Clonality was highest in normal lung, lower in later-stage lesions apparently.

TCRdb keeps only in-frame clones here, not all; method: immunoSEQ multiplex PCR. The data show about 11,000 clones, 76% seen once. Concerning this clone: Its antigen is not known.

The V gene lost 2 bases and the J gene lost 5 bases, with 13 bases spanning the gap. Germline loops: CDR1 SGHRS, CDR2 YFSETQ. CDR3 length: 14 residues. Two lung cancer pathologists independently confirmed each histologic diagnosis. The chain joins TRBV5-1 to TRBJ1-1; tentative D call: TRBD1 (5 bases). This TCR was sampled from a person aged 55 to 70 with lung adenocarcinoma. Some clones in this sample may be carry-over from other donors' samples. Sequenced: FFPE normal lung tissue adjacent to the tumor. This CDR3 is CASSFQGEGTEAFF. The CDR3 coding sequence is TGCGCCAGCAGCTTCCAGGGTGAGGGAACTGAAGCTTTCTTT.